This T cell receptor beta chain was recovered during a study of identical twins. General observations from the study: Abundant beta clonotypes from cord blood bore fewer insertions; memory repertoires lacked this pattern.

Carrying unique molecular identifiers, the cDNA also gained a universal primer site through template switching. MiXCR was run by TCRdb on the 5' RACE reads, yielding one entry per CDR3 protein. The data show 650,000 to 750,000 distinct CDR3 sequences, about 20% seen once. Of note for this clonotype: Antigen unknown.

The CDR3 is made up of 15 amino acids. Germline CDR1 and CDR2: SGHDT and YYEEEE. Trimming removed 0 bases at V and 8 bases at J, with 14 bases between. Another study also made use of these data, one on T cells expressing NK-cell markers.

The receptor was isolated from a woman in her late teens or twenties in good health. The chain couples TRBV5-6 to TRBJ1-4; possible D gene TRBD1, 5 bases. Sequenced material: PBMCs. CDR3 residues: CASSLGRQPYEKLFF. In DNA, the CDR3 is TGTGCCAGCAGCTTGGGAAGACAGCCCTACGAAAAACTGTTTTTT.